This T cell receptor (beta chain) derives from a study of CD8 T cells in Susac syndrome. Study-level points and caveats: Expansion of clones was not seen in the CD4+ T cell repertoires of Susac syndrome.

Remarks on this clonotype: The antigen remains undetermined.

RNA, at about 0.45 to 1 ug, was reverse transcribed with random hexamers. The immunoSEQ assay covered 54 Vbeta and 13 Jbeta segments for CDR3. TCRdb re-called the immunoSEQ multiplex PCR reads through MiXCR, storing one row per CDR3 protein. This sample has 200,000 to 250,000 distinct CDR3 sequences; about 95% occur once, and the top ten carry approximately 0.15%. Germline assignment: CDR1 MNHEY and CDR2 SVGEGT. The V gene end was trimmed by 7 bases and the J gene end by 4 bases; junction bases not matched to a gene: 12. The CDR3 is made up of 15 amino acids. Sequencing was carried out using CD4+ T cells from PBMCs. The chain combines TRBV6-2 or TRBV6-3 with TRBJ2-7, with 8 positions matching TRBD2. This TCR was recovered from a human donor with Susac syndrome. CDR3 protein: CASTQRGTRTYEQYF. CDR3 sequence (DNA): TGTGCCAGCACCCAAAGGGGGACTAGGACGTACGAGCAGTACTTC.